The subject of this entry is one T cell receptor (beta chain). Its target antigen remains unknown. It has no much larger one-base neighbor in the sample; base qualities were not kept. In the paper's terms, the time point label means: baseline before first vaccination. Vaccinee samples were obtained from the UK trials COV001 and COV002, which included a single-blind randomized controlled phase 2/3 trial of AZD1222 (ChAdOx1 nCoV-19) in healthy adults. For TCRbeta chain sequencing, PBMC samples were collected from trial participants at day 0 and at day 28 after the second dose. This specimen belongs to a study of T cell responses to AZD1222 COVID-19 vaccine (TCRdb year 2021). Study-level background: AZD1222 recipients whose second dose came at about 4 weeks and those whose second dose came at about 12 weeks were combined into one group, since spike-specific TCR depth and breadth did not differ between the two schedules. A total of 230 to 250 trial participants underwent TCR sequencing, of whom some 210 received two doses of AZD1222 and about 25 received two doses of the MenACWY control vaccine. Trial participants were enrolled into age subgroups of 18-55, 56-69 and 70-plus years, which contained about 150, 28 and 57 TCR-sequenced participants, respectively.

Looking up the germline V gene yields CDR1 SGHTA and CDR2 FQGNSA. Unmatched junction bases come to 10, with V trimmed by 4 bases and J by 7 bases. The CDR3 contains 14 residues, cysteine and phenylalanine counted. Only the CDR3 part of the read is kept: 42 bases, read in frame from the first base. The CDR3 regions of human TCRbeta chains were analyzed by immunosequencing. As for the original processing: Repertoire TCRs were matched against a reference library of SARS-CoV-2-specific TCRs generated with the MIRA antigen-specificity platform. Breadth meant the fraction of unique TCRs that were SARS-CoV-2-associated, whereas depth meant the fraction of total T cells that were SARS-CoV-2-associated. Using the MIRA data, every spike-specific TCR was mapped to the spike region that the TCR reacted to and assigned to either a CD4 or a CD8 class. Log10-transformed breadth and depth values were compared by one-way ANOVA with Sidak's multiple comparisons tests. TCRdb holds this immuneACCESS table with in-frame rearrangements only. Some clones are missing; in checked studies, unresolved V genes explain under half, and the rest has no known cause. That table furnishes V, J and clone size, whereas the DNA furnished D and trimming. The sample contains about 190,000 clones, 75% to 90% of them found a single time. Clones ranked in the top ten supply 6.9% of the sample.

Broad study findings and their caveats: Only a handful of AZD1222 recipients were SARS-CoV-2 seropositive at baseline, limiting conclusions about previously exposed vaccinees. CD4 TCRs associated with the vaccine covered the entire spike protein, and the dominant responses were in regions 160-218 and 743-854. Because no day 14 peak-response samples were available, the repertoires could be characterized only after the peak T cell response. In the small 56-69-year group, the increase in depth fell short of significance, most likely because of low power. Most participants were white British and females outnumbered males, and the authors suggested that clonal diversity may have been underestimated. A significant rise in spike-specific TCR breadth and depth was observed after two AZD1222 doses relative to day 0 and relative to MenACWY recipients. Nearly half of unique spike-specific TCRs reportedly recognized epitopes outside regions mutated in the B.1.351 and B.1.1.7 variants.

This TCR came from an adult in good health. The source material was peripheral blood, sampled on day 0 of AZD1222 vaccination. This chain is built from TRBV7-2 and TRBJ2-7, and 7 bases in between align with TRBD1. The CDR3 region has the sequence CASSSQQGSVEQYF. The DNA is as follows: TGTGCCAGCAGCTCTCAACAGGGGTCTGTTGAGCAGTACTTC. Supplemented by the reference TRBV7-2 and TRBJ2-7 proteins around the CDR3, the complete variable domain is GAGVSQSPSNKVTEKGKDVELRCDPISGHTALYWYRQSLGQGLEFLIYFQGNSAPDKSGLPSDRFSAERTGGSVSTLTIQRTQQEDSAVYLCASSSQQGSVEQYFGPGTRLTVT.